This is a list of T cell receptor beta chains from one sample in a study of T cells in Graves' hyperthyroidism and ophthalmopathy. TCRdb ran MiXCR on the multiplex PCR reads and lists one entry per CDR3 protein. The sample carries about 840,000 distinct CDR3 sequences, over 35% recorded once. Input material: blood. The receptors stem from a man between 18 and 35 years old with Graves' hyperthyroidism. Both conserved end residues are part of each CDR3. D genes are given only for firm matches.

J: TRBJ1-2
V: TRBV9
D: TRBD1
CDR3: CASSVLGQGGNTF

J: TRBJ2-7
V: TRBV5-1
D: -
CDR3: CASSWGQGIYEQYF

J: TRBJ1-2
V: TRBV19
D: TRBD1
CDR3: CASHKGAYGYTF

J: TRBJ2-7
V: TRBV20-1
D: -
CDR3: CSARTRDSYEQYF

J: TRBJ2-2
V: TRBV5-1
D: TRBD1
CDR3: CASSWQGDTGELFF

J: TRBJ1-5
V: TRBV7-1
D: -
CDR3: CASRSDRWGNQPQHF

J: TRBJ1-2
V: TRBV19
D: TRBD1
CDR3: CASTPGQGYTYYGYTF

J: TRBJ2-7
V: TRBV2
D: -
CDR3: CASMETVYEQYF

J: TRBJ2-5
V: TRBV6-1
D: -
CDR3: CASKRFGETQYF

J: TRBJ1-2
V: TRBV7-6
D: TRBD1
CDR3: CASRLTGTGVGYTF

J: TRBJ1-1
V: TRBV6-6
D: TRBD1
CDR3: CASSAGQNRGYTEAFF

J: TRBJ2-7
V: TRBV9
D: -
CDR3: CASSYGVNRDEQYF

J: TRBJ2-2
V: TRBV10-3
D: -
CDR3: CATSARTENTGELFF

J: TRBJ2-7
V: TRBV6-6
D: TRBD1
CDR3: CASNRQGGYEQYF

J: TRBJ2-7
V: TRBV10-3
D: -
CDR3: CAISPGPGHEQYF

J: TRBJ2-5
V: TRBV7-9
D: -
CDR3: CASSQLEGQETQYF

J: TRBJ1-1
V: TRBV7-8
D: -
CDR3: CASSFGGQEAFF

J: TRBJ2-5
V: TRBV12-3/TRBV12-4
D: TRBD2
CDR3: CASTKRGQETQYF

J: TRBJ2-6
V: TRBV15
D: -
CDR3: CATSSLQGANVLTF

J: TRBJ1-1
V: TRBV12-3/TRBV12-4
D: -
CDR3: CASSIPGRRGWAFF

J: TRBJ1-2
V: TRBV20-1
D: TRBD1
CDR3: CSAESPGTVYGYTF

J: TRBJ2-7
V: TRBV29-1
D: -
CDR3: CSLSGSSYEQYF

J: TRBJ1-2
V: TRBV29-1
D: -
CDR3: CSVGQINYGYTF

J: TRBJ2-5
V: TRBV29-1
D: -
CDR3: CSSYSGGTVETQYF

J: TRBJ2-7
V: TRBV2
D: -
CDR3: CASSDQGGPHEQYF

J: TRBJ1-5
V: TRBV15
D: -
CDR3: CATSSESGGNGGNQPQHF

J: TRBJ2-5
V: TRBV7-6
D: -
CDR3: CASSLDGERQETQYF

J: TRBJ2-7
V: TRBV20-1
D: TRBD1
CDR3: CSTETVDRPSVQYF

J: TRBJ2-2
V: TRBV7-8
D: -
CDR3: CASGSRVELFF

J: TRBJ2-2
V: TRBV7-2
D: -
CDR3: CASSQERASTGELFF

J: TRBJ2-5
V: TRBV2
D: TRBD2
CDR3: CARSSGGFQETQYF

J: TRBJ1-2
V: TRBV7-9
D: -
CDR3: CASTPPQGGSYGYTF

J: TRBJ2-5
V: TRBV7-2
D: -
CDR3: CAWSPRPATQYF

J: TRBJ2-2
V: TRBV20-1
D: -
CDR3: CSASAVSTGELFF

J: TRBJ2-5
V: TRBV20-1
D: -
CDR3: CSASKIVSQETQYF

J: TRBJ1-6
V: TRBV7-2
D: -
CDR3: CASGSGQAAHF

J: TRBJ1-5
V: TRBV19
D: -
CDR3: CASTLQGRGVQPQHF

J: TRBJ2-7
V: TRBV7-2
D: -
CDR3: CASSLETGSGQPQQYF

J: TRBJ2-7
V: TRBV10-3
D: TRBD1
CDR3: CAISGQGAVEQYF

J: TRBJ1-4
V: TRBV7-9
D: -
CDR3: CAERVEGHGEKLFF

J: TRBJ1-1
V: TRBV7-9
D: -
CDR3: CASSDGRHVRTEAFF

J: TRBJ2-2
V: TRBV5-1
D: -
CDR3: CASNLEAATGELFF

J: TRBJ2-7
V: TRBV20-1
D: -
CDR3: CSASRLGRLSYEQYF

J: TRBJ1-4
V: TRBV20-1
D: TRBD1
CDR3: CSARTGSREKLSF

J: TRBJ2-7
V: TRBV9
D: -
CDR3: CASSVDGAEQYF

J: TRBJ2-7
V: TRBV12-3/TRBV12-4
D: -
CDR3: CASESDAYEQYF